This TCR beta chain was observed in a study of T cells in Graves' hyperthyroidism and ophthalmopathy. With V trimmed by 3 bases and J by 3 bases, 4 bases remained unmatched. The CDR3 is made up of 14 amino acids. The V gene's germline CDR1 is KGHSH and CDR2 LQKENI. Amplification targeted TCR beta CDR3 regions from RNA transcripts. First-round RT-PCR targeting the TCR CDR3 was performed with the HTBI primer set. TCRdb reprocessed the multiplex PCR reads with MiXCR, giving one entry per CDR3 protein. In the table there are over 500,000 distinct CDR3 sequences, roughly a sixth of which are singletons. This clonotype occurred many times. Its specificity is not known. Study conclusions and caveats: Researchers found most expanded thyroid clonotypes above 0.001 in blood as well.

This chain uses TRBV18 with TRBJ2-7, with 8 bases that match TRBD2. Sequencing was performed on blood. The origin of this receptor is a woman in her twenties or thirties with Graves' ophthalmopathy. The CDR3 nucleotides are TGTGCCAGCTCACCTGCCGCGGGAGGCTACGAGCAGTACTTC. It yields the protein CASSPAAGGYEQYF.